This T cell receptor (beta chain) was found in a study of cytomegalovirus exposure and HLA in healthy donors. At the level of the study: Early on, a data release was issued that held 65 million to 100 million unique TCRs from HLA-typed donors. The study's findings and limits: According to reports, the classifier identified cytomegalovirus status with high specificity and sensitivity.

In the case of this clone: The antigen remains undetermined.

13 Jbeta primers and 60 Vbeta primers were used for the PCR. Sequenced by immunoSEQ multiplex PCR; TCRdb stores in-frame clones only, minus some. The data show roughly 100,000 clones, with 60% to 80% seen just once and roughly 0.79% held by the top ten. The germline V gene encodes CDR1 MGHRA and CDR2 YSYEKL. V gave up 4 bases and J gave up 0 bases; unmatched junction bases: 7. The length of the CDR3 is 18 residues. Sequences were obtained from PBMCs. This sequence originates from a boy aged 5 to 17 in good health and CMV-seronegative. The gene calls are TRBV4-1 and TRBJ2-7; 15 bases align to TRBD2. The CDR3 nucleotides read TGCGCCAGCAGCCCGGGACTAGCGGGAGGCCTCAGCTCCTACGAGCAGTACTTC. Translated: CASSPGLAGGLSSYEQYF.